The 28 T cell receptor beta chains presented below share a single source sample, sequenced in a study of glioma-infiltrating T cells after dendritic cell vaccination. Some clones are missing from TCRdb's copy, which holds only in-frame ones; the method was immunoSEQ multiplex PCR. The sample carries about 73,000 clones, approximately 80% recorded once. Here the sequenced sample was blood, taken before dendritic cell vaccination. The receptors stem from a human donor with glioblastoma.

The chain couples TRBV27 to TRBJ2-2; maybe TRBD1 (6 bases). CDR3 length equals 15 residues. Trimming cost V 6 bases and J 5 bases, with 16 bases left between them. Germline V gene lookup returns CDR1 MNHEY and CDR2 SMNVEV (reference sequence). The CDR3 coding sequence is TGTGCCAGCAGCACTAACAGGGTTAGGACCGGGGAGCTGTTTTTT. Translating gives CASSTNRVRTGELFF.

The rearrangement links TRBV7-9 to TRBJ2-2, with TRBD1 matching 9 bases. The ends lost 5 bases at V and 4 bases at J; junction bases unmatched: 17. CDR3 size: 19 residues. CDR1 and CDR2 (germline): SEHNR, FQNEAQ (reference sequence). The CDR3 bases are TGTGCCAGCAGCCCACTAGTATGGTCCCGGACAGGGGCCACCGGGGAGCTGTTTTTT. Translation gives CASSPLVWSRTGATGELFF.

V is TRBV6-6 and J is TRBJ1-2, with D perhaps TRBD1 (5 bases). Per germline, CDR1 MNHNY and CDR2 SVGAGI (reference sequence). The CDR3 loop spans 11 amino acids. Trimming stripped 9 bases from V and 6 bases from J, with 11 bases between. The CDR3, as DNA: TGTGCCAGTCAGGGAAAGGATGGCTACACCTTC. Encoded protein: CASQGKDGYTF.

CDR3 amino acids: CASSTGQGQRMNTEAFF. The CDR3 nucleotides read TGTGCCAGTAGTACGGGACAGGGACAGAGGATGAACACTGAAGCTTTCTTT. The chain has TRBV19 and TRBJ1-1, with 9 bases lining up with TRBD1. The CDR3 extends over 17 amino acids. Germline loops: CDR1 LNHDA, CDR2 SQIVND (reference sequence). V was clipped by 4 bases and J by 0 bases; unmatched bases: 9.

The V and J genes are TRBV4-1 and TRBJ1-5; D is perhaps TRBD1 (5 bases). V was shortened by 0 bases and J by 1 base, with 10 bases between the two germline ends. CDR3 length equals 16 residues. Germline assignment: CDR1 MGHRA and CDR2 YSYEKL. CDR3: CASSQDRTTSNQPQHF. CDR3 nucleotide sequence: TGCGCCAGCAGCCAAGACCGGACAACGAGCAATCAGCCCCAGCATTTT.

V gene TRBV5-1 combines with J gene TRBJ2-3, with a tentative D call TRBD2 (6 bases). Germline CDR1 SGHRS, CDR2 YFSETQ. CDR3 length: 17 residues. V gave up 4 bases and J gave up 6 bases, with 24 bases separating them. In nucleotides, the CDR3 is TGCGCCAGCAGCCGAGGGACCGGGACTGCCTCGAGGGATACGCAGTATTTT. Its protein is CASSRGTGTASRDTQYF.

The rearrangement links TRBV9 to TRBJ2-1, with TRBD2 matching over 8 bases. Germline V gene lookup returns CDR1 SGDLS and CDR2 YYNGEE. This CDR3 has 14 amino acids. The junction had 10 bases not matched to a gene; V was cut back by 6 bases and J by 8 bases. As DNA, the CDR3 is TGTGCCAGCACCCAGGGGACTAGATCCCATGAGCAGTTCTTC. Translating gives CASTQGTRSHEQFF. Together with reference TRBV9 and TRBJ2-1, the CDR3 gives the full variable domain: DSGVTQTPKHLITATGQRVTLRCSPRSGDLSVYWYQQSLDQGLQFLIQYYNGEERAKGNILERFSAQQFPDLHSELNLSSLELGDSALYFCASTQGTRSHEQFFGPGTRLTVL.

The CDR3 region is CASSFSDRGHTQYF. CDR3 bases: TGTGCCAGCAGCTTTTCCGACAGGGGACATACGCAGTATTTT. V usage is TRBV7-2 and J usage is TRBJ2-3; 8 positions agree with TRBD1. The V segment lost 3 bases and the J segment 7 bases; nucleotides outside the gene matches: 6. The germline V gene has CDR1 SGHTA and CDR2 FQGNSA. The CDR3 is 14 residues long.

This rearrangement joins TRBV7-9 to TRBJ1-2; no definite D call. The CDR3 has 15 residues. Germline lookup yields CDR1 SEHNR and CDR2 FQNEAQ (reference sequence). V lost 3 bases, J lost 0 bases, and 11 bases lay in between. The CDR3 here is CASSFTQLTNYGYTF. Written as DNA, the CDR3 is TGTGCCAGCAGCTTTACCCAACTCACTAACTATGGCTACACCTTC.

This chain uses TRBV7-2 with TRBJ1-3; tentatively, D is TRBD1 (6 bases). Trimming stripped 2 bases from V and 0 bases from J, with 14 bases between. The germline gives CDR1 SGHTA, CDR2 FQGNSA. This CDR3 is 17 amino acids long. DNA of the CDR3: TGTGCCAGCAGCTTACTTTCCACAGGGAACTCTGGAAACACCATATATTTT. Amino acid sequence: CASSLLSTGNSGNTIYF.

V usage is TRBV19 and J usage is TRBJ1-2; D is ambiguous. CDR3 size: 14 residues. Per germline, CDR1 LNHDA and CDR2 SQIVND (reference sequence). V was clipped by 1 base and J by 3 bases, with 9 bases between them. In nucleotides, the CDR3 is TGTGCCAGTAGTATAGGCCAGGTCTACTATGGCTACACCTTC. Translation: CASSIGQVYYGYTF.

The CDR3, as DNA: TGTGCCAGCAGCCGACAGGGGGGGAAAGAGACCCAGTACTTC. It codes for CASSRQGGKETQYF. The chain links TRBV7-2 to TRBJ2-5; TRBD1 matches 9 bases. The J segment lost 3 bases and the V segment lost 5 bases, leaving 4 bases of the junction unmatched. CDR3 size: 14 residues. The germline gives CDR1 SGHTA, CDR2 FQGNSA.

This rearrangement joins TRBV27 to TRBJ1-2; 10 nucleotides match TRBD1. Per the germline V gene, CDR1 is MNHEY and CDR2 is SMNVEV (reference sequence). The CDR3 is made up of 17 amino acids. Germline trimming cut 4 bases from V and 8 bases from J; bases unmatched to any gene: 16. This CDR3 is CASSSPGTGAPEGGYTF. The DNA of the CDR3 is TGTGCCAGCAGTTCACCCGGGACAGGGGCTCCCGAGGGGGGCTACACCTTC.

This clone occurred a few times. The chain links TRBV18 to TRBJ1-4; TRBD1 might be the D (6 bases). The CDR3 length is 16 residues. Germline-derived CDR1 and CDR2 are KGHSH and LQKENI. V lost 6 bases and J 2 bases, leaving 16 bases between the germline ends. CDR3 sequence: CASSRAGVITNEKLFF. DNA of the CDR3: TGTGCCAGCTCGCGCGCAGGGGTTATCACTAATGAAAAACTGTTTTTT.

The chain recombines TRBV7-8 with TRBJ2-1; D possibly corresponds to TRBD2 (5 bases). Germline V gene sequence: CDR1 SGHVS, CDR2 FQNEAQ. The CDR3 is made up of 14 amino acids. Trimming cost V 0 bases and J 7 bases, with 10 bases left between them. The CDR3 DNA reads TGTGCCAGCAGCTTAGCGGGAGTGATGAATGAGCAGTTCTTC. Translating it yields CASSLAGVMNEQFF.

V gene TRBV5-1 combines with J gene TRBJ2-7, with TRBD1 matching 9 bases. This CDR3 has 16 residues. The J segment lost 5 bases and the V segment lost 4 bases, leaving 13 bases of the junction unmatched. Germline assignment: CDR1 SGHRS and CDR2 YFSETQ. The CDR3 protein is CASSPYPGQGLHEQYF. The CDR3 nucleotides read TGCGCCAGCAGCCCCTATCCGGGACAGGGATTACACGAGCAGTACTTC.

The rearrangement joins TRBV6-1 to TRBJ1-5; D perhaps matches TRBD1 (6 bases). The CDR3 totals 13 residues. Trimming took 10 bases from V and 2 from J, leaving 12 bases between them. CDR1 MNHNS and CDR2 SASEGT come from the germline V gene. The CDR3 DNA is TGTGCCATTAGAGAGGGGGGCAATCAGCCCCAGCATTTT. It encodes CAIREGGNQPQHF.

In this sample, this clone turned up once. This rearrangement joins TRBV6-1 to TRBJ2-6, with 10 nucleotides matching TRBD1. Germline CDR1 reads MNHNS; CDR2 reads SASEGT. The length of the CDR3 is 17 residues. J lost 3 bases, V lost 6 bases, and 8 bases had no gene match. The CDR3 DNA follows: TGTGCCAGCAGAGAACGGGACAGGGGCTTTGGGGCCAACGTCCTGACTTTC. Residues: CASRERDRGFGANVLTF.

The chain employs TRBV19 and TRBJ2-2, with D unclear. The CDR3 covers 15 residues. Germline values: CDR1 LNHDA, CDR2 SQIVND (reference sequence). V dropped 1 base and J dropped 5 bases, with 11 bases sitting between them. The CDR3 bases are TGTGCCAGTAGTATAGCCCAGACGGGTACCGGGGAGCTGTTTTTT. Amino acid sequence: CASSIAQTGTGELFF.

The CDR3 region has the DNA TGTGCCAGCAGGACGACAGGGGCGAACACCGGGGAGCTGTTTTTT. Protein product: CASRTTGANTGELFF. This chain connects TRBV5-4 to TRBJ2-2; 8 bases are a match to TRBD1. The CDR3 length is 15 residues. Germline CDR1 and CDR2: SGHNT and YYREEE (reference sequence). With V trimmed by 5 bases and J by 0 bases, 3 bases remained unmatched.

The chain carries TRBV27 and TRBJ2-3; D unresolved. This CDR3 is 11 amino acids long. Between the trimmed V and J ends, which lost 6 bases and 4 bases, there was a span of 5 bases. Germline CDR1 is MNHEY and CDR2 is SMNVEV (reference sequence). The CDR3 loop is CASRRADTQYF. The CDR3 coding sequence is TGTGCCAGCAGGAGAGCAGATACGCAGTATTTT.

CDR3 sequence reads: CASIETASSAQETQYF. Written as DNA, the CDR3 is TGCGCCAGCATCGAGACAGCCTCTTCGGCTCAAGAGACCCAGTACTTC. The V and J genes are TRBV5-1 and TRBJ2-5; D possibly corresponds to TRBD1 (5 bases). The germline V gene has CDR1 SGHRS and CDR2 YFSETQ. Trimming cost V 6 bases and J 2 bases, with 20 bases left between them. CDR3 length: 16 residues.

J is TRBJ2-7 and V is TRBV18, with a possible D match to TRBD2 (6 bases). Trimming cost V 6 bases and J 2 bases, with 14 bases left between them. CDR3 length equals 14 residues. Germline V gives CDR1 KGHSH, CDR2 LQKENI. The CDR3 coding sequence is TGTGCCAGCTCTATCGGGAGATCAACCTACGAGCAGTACGTC. The encoded protein is CASSIGRSTYEQYV.

The V and J genes are TRBV10-3 and TRBJ1-1; D is perhaps TRBD1 (6 bases). Germline V gives CDR1 ENHRY, CDR2 SYGVKD. The CDR3 runs 15 residues. V was trimmed by 7 bases and J by 5 bases, leaving 20 bases between them. Here the CDR3 DNA reads TGTGCCATCACTAAGGGGGAAGGGGGAAGGACTGAAGCTTTCTTT. Amino acid sequence: CAITKGEGGRTEAFF.

The V and J genes are TRBV19 and TRBJ2-1, with 12 bases aligning to TRBD2. V lost 7 bases, J lost 4 bases, and 14 bases stayed unmatched. Germline values: CDR1 LNHDA, CDR2 SQIVND (reference sequence). This CDR3 comprises 18 residues. For the CDR3, the DNA is TGTGCCAGTACCTTGTATGGGGCTAGCGGGGGGGAGTACAATGAGCAGTTCTTC. This gives the protein CASTLYGASGGEYNEQFF.

The chain uses TRBV2 and TRBJ2-1; the D gene is possibly TRBD2 (6 bases). CDR1 and CDR2 (germline): SNHLY, FYNNEI. Trimming removed 2 bases at V and 7 bases at J, with 15 bases between. This CDR3 spans 15 amino acids. The CDR3: CASSETGRGPNEQFF. The CDR3 nucleotides are TGTGCCAGCAGTGAAACGGGGCGGGGTCCTAATGAGCAGTTCTTC.

The J gene is TRBJ2-1, the V gene TRBV19; D possibly corresponds to TRBD2 (6 bases). V dropped 9 bases and J dropped 4 bases, with 19 bases sitting between them. Germline V gene sequence: CDR1 LNHDA, CDR2 SQIVND (reference sequence). The CDR3 is made up of 15 amino acids. The CDR3 nucleotides read TGTGCCAGCCAGCAGGAGGGGTTGGGATACAATGAGCAGTTCTTC. This translates into CASQQEGLGYNEQFF.

This clone was detected a few times. The J gene is TRBJ2-5, the V gene TRBV5-4; 10 nucleotides align to TRBD1. Per the germline V gene, CDR1 is SGHNT and CDR2 is YYREEE (reference sequence). The length of the CDR3 is 15 residues. Unmatched junction bases numbered 7, after V lost 4 bases and J lost 4 bases. The CDR3 protein is CASSPGTGETETQYF. The CDR3 DNA follows: TGTGCCAGCAGCCCCGGGACAGGGGAAACAGAGACCCAGTACTTC.